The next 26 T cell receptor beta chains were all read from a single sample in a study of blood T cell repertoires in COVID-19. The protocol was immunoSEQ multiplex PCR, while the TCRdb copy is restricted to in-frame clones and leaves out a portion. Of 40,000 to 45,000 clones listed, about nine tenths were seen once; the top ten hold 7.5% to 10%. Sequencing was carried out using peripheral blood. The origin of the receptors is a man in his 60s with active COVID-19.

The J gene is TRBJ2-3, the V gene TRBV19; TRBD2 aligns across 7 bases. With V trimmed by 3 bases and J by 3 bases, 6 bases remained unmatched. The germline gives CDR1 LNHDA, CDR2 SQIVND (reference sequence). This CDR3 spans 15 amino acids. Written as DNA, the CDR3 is TGTGCCAGTAGTATGAGACTAGCTGAGACAGATACGCAGTATTTT. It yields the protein CASSMRLAETDTQYF.

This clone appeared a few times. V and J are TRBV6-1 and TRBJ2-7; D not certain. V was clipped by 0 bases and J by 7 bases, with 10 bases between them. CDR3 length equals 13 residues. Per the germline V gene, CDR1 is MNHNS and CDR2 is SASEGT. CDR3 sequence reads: CASSEASATEQYF. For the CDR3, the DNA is TGTGCCAGCAGTGAAGCGTCCGCGACAGAGCAGTACTTC.

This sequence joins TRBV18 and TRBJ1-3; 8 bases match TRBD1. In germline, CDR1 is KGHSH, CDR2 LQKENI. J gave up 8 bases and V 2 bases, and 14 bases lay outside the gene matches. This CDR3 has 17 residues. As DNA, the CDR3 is TGTGCCAGCTCACCAACATCCTCCGGGACAGGTTTTGACACCATATATTTT. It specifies CASSPTSSGTGFDTIYF.

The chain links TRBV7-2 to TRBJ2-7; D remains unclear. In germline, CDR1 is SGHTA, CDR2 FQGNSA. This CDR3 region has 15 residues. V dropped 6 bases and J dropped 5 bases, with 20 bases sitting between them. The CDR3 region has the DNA TGTGCCAGCAGGACTTACACCGGCAGTACAAACGAGCAGTACTTC. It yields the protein CASRTYTGSTNEQYF.

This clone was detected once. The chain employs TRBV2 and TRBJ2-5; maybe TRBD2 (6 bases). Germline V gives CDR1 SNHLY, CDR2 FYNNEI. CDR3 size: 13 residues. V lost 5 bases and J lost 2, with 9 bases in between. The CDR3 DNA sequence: TGTGCCAGCAGTTCCGGGACTCAAGAGACCCAGTACTTC. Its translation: CASSSGTQETQYF.

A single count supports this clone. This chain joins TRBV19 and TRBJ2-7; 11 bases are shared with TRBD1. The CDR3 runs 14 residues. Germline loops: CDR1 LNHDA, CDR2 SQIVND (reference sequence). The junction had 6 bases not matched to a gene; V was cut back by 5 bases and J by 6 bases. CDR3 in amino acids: CASSVGQGAVEQYF. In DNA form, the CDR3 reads TGTGCCAGTAGTGTTGGACAGGGGGCGGTCGAGCAGTACTTC.

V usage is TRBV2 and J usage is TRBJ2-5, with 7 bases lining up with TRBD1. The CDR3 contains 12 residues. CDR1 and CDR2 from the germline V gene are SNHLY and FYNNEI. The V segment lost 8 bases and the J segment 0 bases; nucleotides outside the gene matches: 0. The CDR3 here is CASGTDQETQYF. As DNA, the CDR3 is TGTGCCAGCGGGACAGACCAAGAGACCCAGTACTTC.

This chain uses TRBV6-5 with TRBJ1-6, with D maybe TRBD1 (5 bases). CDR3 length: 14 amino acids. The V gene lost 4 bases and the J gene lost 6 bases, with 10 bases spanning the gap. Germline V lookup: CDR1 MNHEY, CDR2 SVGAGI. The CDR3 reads CASSSPTVNSPLHF. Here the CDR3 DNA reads TGTGCCAGCAGTTCCCCGACAGTTAATTCACCCCTCCACTTT.

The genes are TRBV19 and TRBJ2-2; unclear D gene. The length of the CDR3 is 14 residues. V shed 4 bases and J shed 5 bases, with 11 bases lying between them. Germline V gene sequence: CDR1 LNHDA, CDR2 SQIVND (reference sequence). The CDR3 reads CASSRAILTGELFF. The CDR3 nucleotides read TGTGCCAGTAGTAGGGCTATACTGACCGGGGAGCTGTTTTTT.

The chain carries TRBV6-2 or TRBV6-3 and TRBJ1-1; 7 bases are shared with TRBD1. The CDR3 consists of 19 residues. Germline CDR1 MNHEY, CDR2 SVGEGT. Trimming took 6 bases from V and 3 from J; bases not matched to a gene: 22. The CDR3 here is CASSSILTGQSMGDTEAFF. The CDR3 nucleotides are TGTGCCAGCAGCTCCATACTAACGGGACAGTCAATGGGGGACACTGAAGCTTTCTTT.

CDR3 in DNA: TGCGCCAGCAGCTTGGGAGCGGGGCGCCAAGAGACCCAGTACTTC. This gives the protein CASSLGAGRQETQYF. This chain connects TRBV5-1 to TRBJ2-5; 7 bases match TRBD2. This CDR3 spans 15 amino acids. With V trimmed by 0 bases and J by 1 base, 3 bases remained unmatched. Germline V gene sequence: CDR1 SGHRS, CDR2 YFSETQ.

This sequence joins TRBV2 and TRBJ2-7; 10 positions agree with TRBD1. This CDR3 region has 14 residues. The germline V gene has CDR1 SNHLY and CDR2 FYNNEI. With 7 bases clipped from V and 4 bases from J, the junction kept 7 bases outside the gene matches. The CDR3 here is CASTRDRGRYEQYF. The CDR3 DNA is TGTGCCAGCACCCGGGACAGGGGTCGTTACGAGCAGTACTTC.

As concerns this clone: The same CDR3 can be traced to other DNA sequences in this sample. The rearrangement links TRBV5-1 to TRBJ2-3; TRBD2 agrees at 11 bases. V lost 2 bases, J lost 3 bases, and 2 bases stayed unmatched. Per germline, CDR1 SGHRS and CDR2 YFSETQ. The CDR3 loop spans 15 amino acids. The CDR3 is CASSFRLAGTDTQYF. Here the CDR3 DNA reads TGCGCCAGCAGCTTCCGACTAGCGGGAACAGATACGCAGTATTTT.

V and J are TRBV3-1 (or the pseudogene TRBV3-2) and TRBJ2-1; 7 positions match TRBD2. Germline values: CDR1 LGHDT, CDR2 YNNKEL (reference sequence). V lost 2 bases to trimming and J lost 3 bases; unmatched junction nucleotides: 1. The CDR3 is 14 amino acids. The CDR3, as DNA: TGTGCCAGCAGCCAATCTAGCGGCTACAATGAGCAGTTCTTC. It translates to CASSQSSGYNEQFF.

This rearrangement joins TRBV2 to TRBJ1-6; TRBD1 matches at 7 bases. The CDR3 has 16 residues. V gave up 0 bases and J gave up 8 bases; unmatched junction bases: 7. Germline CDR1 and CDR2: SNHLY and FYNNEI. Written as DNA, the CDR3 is TGTGCCAGCAGTGAAGCTGACAGGGCGGGTTATTCACCCCTCCACTTT. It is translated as CASSEADRAGYSPLHF.

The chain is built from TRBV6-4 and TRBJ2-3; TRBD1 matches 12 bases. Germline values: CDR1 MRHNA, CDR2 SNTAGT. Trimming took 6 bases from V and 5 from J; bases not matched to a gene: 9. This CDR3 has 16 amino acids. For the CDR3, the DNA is TGTGCCAGCAGACCCATGGGACAGGGGGCTGGAGATACGCAGTATTTT. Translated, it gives CASRPMGQGAGDTQYF.

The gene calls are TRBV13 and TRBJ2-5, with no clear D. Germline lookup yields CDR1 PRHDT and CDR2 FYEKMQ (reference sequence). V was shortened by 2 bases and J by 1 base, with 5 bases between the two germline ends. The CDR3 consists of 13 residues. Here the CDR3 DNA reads TGTGCCAGCAGCTTAAGAGTCCAAGAGACCCAGTACTTC. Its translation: CASSLRVQETQYF.

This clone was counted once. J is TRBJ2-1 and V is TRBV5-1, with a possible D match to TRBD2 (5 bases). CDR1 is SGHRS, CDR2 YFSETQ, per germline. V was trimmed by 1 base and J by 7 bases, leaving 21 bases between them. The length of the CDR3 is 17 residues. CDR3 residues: CASSLRTSGEPRNEQFF. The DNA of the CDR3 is TGCGCCAGCAGCTTGCGCACCAGCGGAGAACCTAGGAATGAGCAGTTCTTC.

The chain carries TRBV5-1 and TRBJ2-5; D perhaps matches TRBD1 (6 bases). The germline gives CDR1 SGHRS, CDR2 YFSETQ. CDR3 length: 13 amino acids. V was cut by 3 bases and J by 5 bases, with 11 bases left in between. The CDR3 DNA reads TGCGCCAGCAGCTCGGGACAATACGAGACCCAGTACTTC. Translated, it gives CASSSGQYETQYF.

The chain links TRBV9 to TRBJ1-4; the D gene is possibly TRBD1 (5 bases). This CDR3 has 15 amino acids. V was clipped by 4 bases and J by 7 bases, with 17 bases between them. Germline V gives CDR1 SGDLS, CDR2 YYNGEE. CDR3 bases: TGTGCCAGCAGCCCCCGGGCGGGGGGGGGTGAAAAACTGTTTTTT. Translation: CASSPRAGGGEKLFF.

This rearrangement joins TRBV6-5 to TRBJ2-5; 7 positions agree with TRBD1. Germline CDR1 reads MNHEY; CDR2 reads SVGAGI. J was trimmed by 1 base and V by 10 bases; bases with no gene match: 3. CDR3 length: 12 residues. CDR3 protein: CAIHRGQETQYF. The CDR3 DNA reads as TGTGCCATCCACAGGGGCCAAGAGACCCAGTACTTC.

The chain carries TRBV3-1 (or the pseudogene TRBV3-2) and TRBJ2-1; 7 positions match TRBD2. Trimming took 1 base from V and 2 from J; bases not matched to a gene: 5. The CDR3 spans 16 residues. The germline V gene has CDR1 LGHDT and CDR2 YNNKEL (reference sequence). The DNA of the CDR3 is TGTGCCAGCAGCCAAGGTGGCGGGAGCCCCTACAATGAGCAGTTCTTC. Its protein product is CASSQGGGSPYNEQFF.

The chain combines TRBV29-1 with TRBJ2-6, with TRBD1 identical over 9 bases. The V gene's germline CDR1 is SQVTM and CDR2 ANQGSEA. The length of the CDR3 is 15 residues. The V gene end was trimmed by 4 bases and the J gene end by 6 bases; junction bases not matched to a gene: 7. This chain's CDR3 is CSVGEGQGQANVLTF. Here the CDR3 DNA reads TGCAGCGTTGGGGAAGGACAGGGGCAGGCCAACGTCCTGACTTTC.

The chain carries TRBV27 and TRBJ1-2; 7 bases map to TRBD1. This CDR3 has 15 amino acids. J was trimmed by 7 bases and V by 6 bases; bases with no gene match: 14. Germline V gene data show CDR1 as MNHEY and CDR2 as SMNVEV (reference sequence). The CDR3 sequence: CASSPRGMTGIGYTF. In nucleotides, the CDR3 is TGTGCCAGCAGCCCCAGGGGGATGACCGGAATTGGCTACACCTTC.

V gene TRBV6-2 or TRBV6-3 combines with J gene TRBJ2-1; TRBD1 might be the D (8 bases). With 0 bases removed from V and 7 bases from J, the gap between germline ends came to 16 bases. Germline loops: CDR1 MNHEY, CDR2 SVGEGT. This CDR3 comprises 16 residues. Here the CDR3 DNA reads TGTGCCAGCAGTTACTCGACAGGGGAGGGTAGAAATGAGCAGTTCTTC. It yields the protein CASSYSTGEGRNEQFF.

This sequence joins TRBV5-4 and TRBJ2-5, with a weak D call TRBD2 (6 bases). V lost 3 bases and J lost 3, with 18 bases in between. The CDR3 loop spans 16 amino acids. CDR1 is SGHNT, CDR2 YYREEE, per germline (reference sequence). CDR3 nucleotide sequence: TGTGCCAGCAGCTCCTCCCGGGGACTGTCTGAAGAGACCCAGTACTTC. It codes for CASSSSRGLSEETQYF. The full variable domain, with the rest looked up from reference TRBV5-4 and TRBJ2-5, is ETGVTQSPTHLIKTRGQQVTLRCSSQSGHNTVSWYQQALGQGPQFIFQYYREEENGRGNFPPRFSGLQFPNYSSELNVNALELDDSALYLCASSSSRGLSEETQYFGPGTRLLVL.